The 13 T cell receptor beta chains below all came from one sample that was sequenced in a study of T cell responses to AZD1222 COVID-19 vaccine. Sequenced by immunoSEQ multiplex PCR; TCRdb stores in-frame clones only, minus some. Of approximately 140,000 clones in the sample, more than 85% were seen once. Source: peripheral blood, taken on day 0 of AZD1222 vaccination. All receptors come from an adult in good health.

The V gene is TRBV13, the J gene TRBJ2-1; weak D call: TRBD2 (6 bases). The CDR3 covers 11 residues. Germline V CDR1 and CDR2: PRHDT, FYEKMQ (reference sequence). The V and J ends lost 2 bases and 14 bases respectively, with 10 bases between them. The CDR3 DNA reads as TGTGCCAGCAGCTTACAGCGGGTTAAGTTCTTC. Translation gives CASSLQRVKFF.

This chain joins TRBV9 and TRBJ1-2; tentative D call: TRBD1 (6 bases). Germline V gene data show CDR1 as SGDLS and CDR2 as YYNGEE. The CDR3 is made up of 13 amino acids. Trimming stripped 0 bases from V and 6 bases from J, with 9 bases between. The CDR3 DNA follows: TGTGCCAGCAGCGTAGGGGCAGGGGATGGCTACACCTTC. It specifies CASSVGAGDGYTF.

V is TRBV11-2 and J is TRBJ2-1; 7 positions match TRBD2. This CDR3 comprises 15 residues. After removal of 2 bases from V and 6 bases from J, the junction contained 7 bases not matched to a gene. Germline CDR1 reads SGHAT; CDR2 reads FQNNGV. For the CDR3, the DNA is TGTGCCAGCAGCTTAAGCGGGAAGCGGATCAATGAGCAGTTCTTC. This encodes CASSLSGKRINEQFF.

Here the CDR3 DNA reads TGTGCCAGCAGCCCAACCCAGACAGGGGGTTACACTGAAGCTTTCTTT. As protein: CASSPTQTGGYTEAFF. The chain carries TRBV7-6 and TRBJ1-1; 9 positions match TRBD1. The germline V gene encodes CDR1 SGHVS and CDR2 FNYEAQ. Losses at the gene ends were 5 bases for V and 3 bases for J; bases not matched to a gene: 10. The CDR3 has 16 amino acids.

The CDR3 loop reads CASNLREGTEAFF. The CDR3 DNA is TGTGCCAGCAACCTCAGGGAAGGGACTGAAGCTTTCTTT. The chain joins TRBV27 to TRBJ1-1; perhaps TRBD1 as D (5 bases). This CDR3 contains 13 residues. Germline V gives CDR1 MNHEY, CDR2 SMNVEV (reference sequence). V lost 7 bases and J 5 bases, leaving 14 bases between the germline ends.

V gene TRBV2 combines with J gene TRBJ1-2; D might be TRBD1 (5 bases). Deletions cut 11 bases from V and 4 bases from J, with 20 bases between. The CDR3 extends over 14 amino acids. Germline V CDR1 and CDR2: SNHLY, FYNNEI. In DNA form, the CDR3 reads TGTGCCGAGCATAGGGGAGGGGCGGGCTATGGCTACACCTTC. This translates into CAEHRGGAGYGYTF. Variable domain in full (rest from reference TRBV2 and TRBJ1-2): EPEVTQTPSHQVTQMGQEVILRCVPISNHLYFYWYRQILGQKVEFLVSFYNNEISEKSEIFDDQFSVERPDGSNFTLKIRSTKLEDSAMYFCAEHRGGAGYGYTFGSGTRLTVV.

The chain joins TRBV15 to TRBJ2-5, with 12 bases fitting TRBD1. In germline, CDR1 is LNHNV, CDR2 YYDKDF (reference sequence). The CDR3 spans 16 residues. V shed 3 bases, J shed 4 bases, and the junction held 6 bases outside the gene matches. The CDR3 sequence is CATSRGDRGRRETQYF. CDR3 DNA: TGTGCCACCAGCAGGGGGGACAGGGGGCGTCGAGAGACCCAGTACTTC.

This chain uses TRBV4-1 with TRBJ1-6; 11 nucleotides agree with TRBD1. Germline CDR1 is MGHRA and CDR2 is YSYEKL. The trim removed 0 bases at V and 9 bases at J, leaving 7 bases unmatched. The CDR3 totals 17 residues. CDR3 bases: TGCGCCAGCAGCCAAGAAACAAGGGGACAGGGGGTTTCACCCCTCCACTTT. This sequence encodes CASSQETRGQGVSPLHF.

The chain employs TRBV19 and TRBJ1-1; D ambiguous. The CDR3 length is 14 residues. The V and J ends lost 7 bases and 1 base respectively, with 13 bases between them. Looked up from germline, CDR1 is LNHDA and CDR2 is SQIVND (reference sequence). The CDR3, as DNA: TGTGCCAGTAAGTATGGACCCCAGAACACTGAAGCTTTCTTT. Translating it yields CASKYGPQNTEAFF.

This chain uses TRBV6-2 or TRBV6-3 with TRBJ1-1; TRBD1 aligns across 8 bases. CDR1 is MNHEY and CDR2 is SVGEGT in the germline V gene. The CDR3 spans 13 residues. V gave up 2 bases and J gave up 10 bases; unmatched junction bases: 6. CDR3 protein: CASSYPGGTGAFF. The CDR3 DNA sequence: TGTGCCAGCAGTTACCCAGGGGGGACAGGAGCTTTCTTT.

This clone was detected once. Here the CDR3 reads CASSPSGQYYGYTF. CDR3 coding DNA: TGTGCCAGCTCACCTTCGGGACAGTACTATGGCTACACCTTC. The chain joins TRBV18 to TRBJ1-2; 7 positions match TRBD1. Germline CDR1 reads KGHSH; CDR2 reads LQKENI. The CDR3 spans 14 residues. The V gene end was trimmed by 3 bases and the J gene end by 3 bases; junction bases not matched to a gene: 4.

The V gene is TRBV7-8, the J gene TRBJ2-7; D is ambiguous. This CDR3 has 14 amino acids. V was shortened by 5 bases and J by 2 bases, with 13 bases between the two germline ends. Germline CDR1 reads SGHVS; CDR2 reads FQNEAQ. DNA for the CDR3: TGTGCCAGCAGCCCCCGTCGAAGCCCCTACGAGCAGTACTTC. Translating it yields CASSPRRSPYEQYF. Drawing the rest from reference TRBV7-8 and TRBJ2-7, the complete variable domain is GAGVSQSPRYKVAKRGQDVALRCDPISGHVSLFWYQQALGQGPEFLTYFQNEAQLDKSGLPSDRFFAERPEGSVSTLKIQRTQQEDSAVYLCASSPRRSPYEQYFGPGTRLTVT.

This chain joins TRBV6-2 or TRBV6-3 and TRBJ1-1; weak D call: TRBD1 (6 bases). V was clipped by 7 bases and J by 4 bases, with 16 bases between them. The CDR3 covers 14 residues. Germline-derived CDR1 and CDR2 are MNHEY and SVGEGT. In DNA form, the CDR3 reads TGTGCCAGCACCCCCCTAGGGGGGATCACTGAAGCTTTCTTT. This encodes CASTPLGGITEAFF.